This TCR beta chain was observed in a study of glioma-infiltrating T cells after dendritic cell vaccination. Time point defined: after dendritic cell vaccination, including at tumor progression/relapse. All glioblastoma patients lacked an isocitrate dehydrogenase mutation. This clone was counted a single time. Measured with immunoSEQ multiplex PCR; TCRdb has only the in-frame clones, and not every one. Of around 60,000 clones listed, under 90% were seen once; the top ten hold about 8.1%. V dropped 3 bases and J dropped 9; count of bases not matched to a gene: 4. The CDR3 spans 12 residues. CDR1 is MNHEY and CDR2 is SMNVEV in the germline V gene (reference sequence).

The chain couples TRBV27 to TRBJ2-5; 7 bases are shared with TRBD1. The sample consisted of blood, taken after dendritic cell vaccination. This clonotype was obtained from a human donor with glioblastoma. For the CDR3, the DNA is TGTGCCAGCAGTTTCCCGGGACAGCCCCAGTACTTC. Protein sequence: CASSFPGQPQYF.